The rows below give T cell receptor beta chains drawn from one sample of a study of cytomegalovirus exposure and HLA in healthy donors. The assay was immunoSEQ multiplex PCR, and TCRdb's table has in-frame clones only and misses some. The table lists 150,000 to 200,000 clones, 65% to 90% of them singletons. The sample comprised PBMCs. These receptors all stem from a woman aged 45 to 65 in good health and CMV-seronegative. Both conserved end residues are part of each CDR3. The order of the fields is clone size, J gene, D gene, V gene, CDR3 DNA, CDR3 protein. D genes are given only for firm matches. Where a row states a size, it is once, few, many or the class of an expanded clone; other rows omit it.

NA | TRBJ1-5 | NA | TRBV19 | TGTGCCAGTAGTATAAGTGGTGTGGGGGGATATCAGCCCCAGCATTTT | CASSISGVGGYQPQHF
NA | TRBJ2-3 | NA | TRBV2 | TGTGCCAGCAGTCCAGGGGCAGATACGCAGTATTTT | CASSPGADTQYF
NA | TRBJ1-2 | TRBD1 | TRBV28 | TGTGCCAGCAGACTACAGGGGGTCGGTGGCTACACCTTC | CASRLQGVGGYTF
NA | TRBJ2-1 | NA | TRBV5-5 | TGTGCCAGCAGCTTAAGGACTACTAGCTACAATGAGCAGTTCTTC | CASSLRTTSYNEQFF
NA | TRBJ2-7 | TRBD2 | TRBV5-3 | TGTGCCAGAAGCTCCTCGGGACTAGCGGAGATCTACGAGCAGTACTTC | CARSSSGLAEIYEQYF
few | TRBJ2-1 | NA | TRBV4-3 | TGCGCCAGCAGCCAAGGGGGGGAGGCCTACAATGAGCAGTTCTTC | CASSQGGEAYNEQFF
NA | TRBJ2-3 | NA | TRBV19 | TGTGCCAGTAGTCTAACGACTAGGATAAGCACAGATACGCAGTATTTT | CASSLTTRISTDTQYF
NA | TRBJ1-2 | NA | TRBV7-2 | TGTGCCAGCTTCCGAGGAAACTATGGCTACACCTTC | CASFRGNYGYTF
few | TRBJ1-3 | TRBD1 | TRBV5-1 | TGCGCCAGCAGCAGAGAGACAGGGTCTCAAAACACCATATATTTT | CASSRETGSQNTIYF
NA | TRBJ2-1 | NA | TRBV4-1 | TGCGCCAGCAGCCAAGATTCCCCTCAACACTCCTACAATGAGCAGTTCTTC | CASSQDSPQHSYNEQFF
NA | TRBJ2-7 | NA | TRBV6-1 | TGTGCCAGCAGTGATAAACTAGGGCAGGTTCCCTACGAGCAGTACTTC | CASSDKLGQVPYEQYF
NA | TRBJ2-3 | NA | TRBV25-1 | TGTGCCAGCAGTGAGTACACAGATACGCAGTATTTT | CASSEYTDTQYF
NA | TRBJ1-1 | NA | TRBV5-1 | TGCGCCAGCAGCTCCCGCCTGGGCGACACTGAAGCTTTCTTT | CASSSRLGDTEAFF
NA | TRBJ1-5 | TRBD1 | TRBV28 | TGTGCCAGCAGTCCAGTGACAGGGGGTCAGCCCCAGCATTTT | CASSPVTGGQPQHF
NA | TRBJ1-3 | NA | TRBV15 | TGTGCCACCAGCAGAGATCGGGGGTCCGGAAACACCATATATTTT | CATSRDRGSGNTIYF
NA | TRBJ2-5 | TRBD2 | TRBV19 | TGTGCCGCCGGGCGCAGCGGGAGGTACCAAGAGACCCAGTACTTC | CAAGRSGRYQETQYF
NA | TRBJ2-7 | TRBD2 | TRBV18 | TGTGCCAGCTCACCAGTCCGGGCGGGAGGTTCCTACGAGCAGTACTTC | CASSPVRAGGSYEQYF
NA | TRBJ2-5 | NA | TRBV25-1 | TGTGCCAGCAGTGAACGGGAGGAGACCCAGTACTTC | CASSEREETQYF
NA | TRBJ2-6 | NA | TRBV7-9 | TGTTCCAGCGTAGGAGGGGTAACCCGTTCTGGGGCCAACGTCCTGACTTTC | CSSVGGVTRSGANVLTF
NA | TRBJ1-1 | TRBD1 | TRBV28 | TGTGCCAGCAGTTTAGGGACAGGCGGAAACACTGAAGCTTTCTTT | CASSLGTGGNTEAFF
NA | TRBJ2-7 | NA | TRBV18 | TGTGCCAGCTCCGAGGGGAGGACAGGTGCGACCGAGCAGTACTTC | CASSEGRTGATEQYF
NA | TRBJ1-2 | TRBD1 | TRBV6-1 | TGTGCCAGCTCGTCGGACAGGGAGGGTGGCTACACCTTC | CASSSDREGGYTF
NA | TRBJ2-5 | TRBD1 | TRBV4-1 | TGCGCCAGCAGCCAAGGGAGGACAGGGGGCTTGAAGACCCAGTACTTC | CASSQGRTGGLKTQYF
NA | TRBJ2-1 | NA | TRBV5-4 | TGTGCCAGCAGCTTTCATAGCGGCTCCTACAATGAGCAGTTCTTC | CASSFHSGSYNEQFF
NA | TRBJ2-7 | NA | TRBV6-5 | TGTGCCAGCAGTTACTCGACTCCTATTTTGGAGCAGTACTTC | CASSYSTPILEQYF
NA | TRBJ2-1 | TRBD2 | TRBV6-1 | TGTGCCAGCAGTGACATAGCGGGAGGGTTGGATGAGCAGTTCTTC | CASSDIAGGLDEQFF
NA | TRBJ1-1 | NA | TRBV30 | TGTGCCTGGAGTGTAAGGGGGAACACTGAAGCTTTCTTT | CAWSVRGNTEAFF
NA | TRBJ1-4 | TRBD1 | TRBV7-2 | TGTGCCAGCAGCCGCAAGGGGGCGACTGGTGAAAAACTGTTTTTT | CASSRKGATGEKLFF
NA | TRBJ1-2 | NA | TRBV28 | TGTGCCAGCAGTTTGAGTGATCGAGGGTCGAGAGGCTACACCTTC | CASSLSDRGSRGYTF
NA | TRBJ2-3 | NA | TRBV7-2 | TGTGCCAGCAGCTTATACGGGGGAAGCACAGATACGCAGTATTTT | CASSLYGGSTDTQYF
NA | TRBJ2-1 | TRBD2 | TRBV7-9 | TGTGCCAGCAGCCCGCCCCTGGGGGGAGGGAGCTCCTACAATGAGCAGTTCTTC | CASSPPLGGGSSYNEQFF
NA | TRBJ1-4 | NA | TRBV18 | TGTGCCAGCTCAGGATTTTTAGGAGTAGGAGGTGAAAAACTGTTTTTT | CASSGFLGVGGEKLFF
NA | TRBJ2-7 | NA | TRBV4-1 | TGCGCCAGCAGCCCGGGACTGGCGTCCTACGAGCAGTACTTC | CASSPGLASYEQYF
once | TRBJ1-2 | TRBD1 | TRBV7-9 | TGTGCCAGCAGCTTAGGGCAGGGGGCCGTCTATGGCTACACCTTC | CASSLGQGAVYGYTF
NA | TRBJ2-7 | TRBD2 | TRBV5-1 | TGCGCCAGCAGCTTGATAACAGCGGGAGGGCCCGGCGAGCAGTACTTC | CASSLITAGGPGEQYF
NA | TRBJ2-1 | NA | TRBV6-5 | TGTGCCAGCAGTTATCGGCTCCGGACCAGCGGTGATGAGCAGTTCTTC | CASSYRLRTSGDEQFF
NA | TRBJ2-1 | NA | TRBV7-2 | TGTGCCAGCAGCTTAGTCGGCTACAATGAGCAGTTCTTC | CASSLVGYNEQFF
NA | TRBJ1-4 | TRBD1 | TRBV19 | TGTGCCAGTAGTAGGGGACAGAATAATGAAAAACTGTTTTTT | CASSRGQNNEKLFF
NA | TRBJ2-3 | TRBD2 | TRBV2 | TGTGCCAGCAGTGAAGGGACTAGCGGACTATTAAGGACAGATACGCAGTATTTT | CASSEGTSGLLRTDTQYF
NA | TRBJ1-2 | NA | TRBV5-1 | TGCGCCAGCAGCCCGGGAGTACCCGACTATGGCTACACCTTC | CASSPGVPDYGYTF
NA | TRBJ1-1 | NA | TRBV5-1 | TGCGCCAGCAGCTTGGAAGGACAGCTTATGAACACTGAAGCTTTCTTT | CASSLEGQLMNTEAFF
NA | TRBJ1-1 | NA | TRBV2 | TGTGCCAGCAACGGGTTATCTTCCCCGAACACTGAAGCTTTCTTT | CASNGLSSPNTEAFF
once | TRBJ1-2 | NA | TRBV27 | TGTGCCAGCAGTACTAATGATCGGCTCTATGGCTACACCTTC | CASSTNDRLYGYTF
NA | TRBJ2-1 | NA | TRBV7-7 | TGTGCCAGCAGCTTAGCCCGTAGGGGGCAGTTCTTC | CASSLARRGQFF
NA | TRBJ1-5 | NA | TRBV28 | TGTGCCAGCAGTCCCGGAAGTGGACGGGGGCAGCATTTT | CASSPGSGRGQHF
NA | TRBJ2-5 | NA | TRBV28 | TGTGCCAGCAGTTTTCGGGGGAGCGTAGAGACCCAGTACTTC | CASSFRGSVETQYF
NA | TRBJ2-7 | NA | TRBV6-1 | TGTGCCAGCAGGTCGCGGGCCGACTACGAGCAGTACTTC | CASRSRADYEQYF
NA | TRBJ2-7 | TRBD1 | TRBV19 | TGTGCCAGTAGTCCTCGACAGGGGGCGGCCTACGAGCAGTACTTC | CASSPRQGAAYEQYF
NA | TRBJ2-7 | TRBD2 | TRBV5-1 | TGCGCCAGCAGCTTTGGACTAGCGGGAGACTACGAGCAGTACTTC | CASSFGLAGDYEQYF
NA | TRBJ2-1 | TRBD2 | TRBV29-1 | TGCAGCGTTGAAGATCCCCTAGCGGGCCGGCGCAATGAGCAGTTCTTC | CSVEDPLAGRRNEQFF
NA | TRBJ1-2 | NA | TRBV25-1 | TGTGCCAGCAGTGACCGCGGGACGGACCGCCTCCATGGCTACACCTTC | CASSDRGTDRLHGYTF
NA | TRBJ2-7 | TRBD2 | TRBV7-2 | TGTGCCAGCAGCTTAGTCTCTAGCGGGAGCTCCTACGAGCAGTACTTC | CASSLVSSGSSYEQYF
NA | TRBJ2-7 | TRBD1 | TRBV7-9 | TGTGCCAGCAGCAACCCGACAGGGTCCTACGAGCAGTACTTC | CASSNPTGSYEQYF
few | TRBJ2-2 | NA | TRBV7-2 | TGTGCCAGTAGGGAAGTTCAGGGTCGTGCGAACACCGGGGAGCTGTTTTTT | CASREVQGRANTGELFF